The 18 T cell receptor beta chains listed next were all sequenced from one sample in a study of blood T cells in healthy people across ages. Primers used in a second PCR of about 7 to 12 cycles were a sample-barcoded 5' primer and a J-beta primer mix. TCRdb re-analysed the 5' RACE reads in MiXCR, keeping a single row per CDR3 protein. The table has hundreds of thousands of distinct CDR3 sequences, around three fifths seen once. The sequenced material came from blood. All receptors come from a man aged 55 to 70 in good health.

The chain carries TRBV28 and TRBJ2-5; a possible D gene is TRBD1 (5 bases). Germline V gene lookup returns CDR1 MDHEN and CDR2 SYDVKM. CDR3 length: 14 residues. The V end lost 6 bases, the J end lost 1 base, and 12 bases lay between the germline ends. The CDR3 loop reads CASSEHRLQETQYF. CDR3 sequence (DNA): TGTGCCAGCAGCGAACACAGGCTCCAAGAGACCCAGTACTTC.

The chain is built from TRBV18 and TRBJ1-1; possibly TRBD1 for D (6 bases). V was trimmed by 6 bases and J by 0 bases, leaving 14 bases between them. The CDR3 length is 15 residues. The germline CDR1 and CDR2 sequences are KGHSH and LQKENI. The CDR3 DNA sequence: TGTGCCAGCTCTCCGGCGGACAGCATGAACACTGAAGCTTTCTTT. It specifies CASSPADSMNTEAFF.

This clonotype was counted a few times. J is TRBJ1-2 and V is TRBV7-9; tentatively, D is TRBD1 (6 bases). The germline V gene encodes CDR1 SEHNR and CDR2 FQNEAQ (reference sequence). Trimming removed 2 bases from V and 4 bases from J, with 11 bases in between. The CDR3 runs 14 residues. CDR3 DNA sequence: TGTGCCAGCAGCTTATTCGAGACAGGCTATGGCTACACCTTC. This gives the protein CASSLFETGYGYTF.

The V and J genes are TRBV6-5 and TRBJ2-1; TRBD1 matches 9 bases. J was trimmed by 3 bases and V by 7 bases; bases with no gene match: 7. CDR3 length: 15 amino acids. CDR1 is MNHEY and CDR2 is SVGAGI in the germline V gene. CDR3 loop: CASNEDRGGYNEQFF. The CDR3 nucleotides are TGTGCCAGCAATGAAGACAGGGGGGGCTACAATGAGCAGTTCTTC.

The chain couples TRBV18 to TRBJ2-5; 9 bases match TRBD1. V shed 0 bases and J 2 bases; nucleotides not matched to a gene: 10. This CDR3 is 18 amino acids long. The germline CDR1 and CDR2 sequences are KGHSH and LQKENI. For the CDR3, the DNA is TGTGCCAGCTCACCACCGATGGGGACAGGGAGACTTCAAGAGACCCAGTACTTC. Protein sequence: CASSPPMGTGRLQETQYF. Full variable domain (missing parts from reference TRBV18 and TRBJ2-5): NAGVMQNPRHLVRRRGQEARLRCSPMKGHSHVYWYRQLPEEGLKFMVYLQKENIIDESGMPKERFSAEFPKEGPSILRIQQVVRGDSAAYFCASSPPMGTGRLQETQYFGPGTRLLVL.

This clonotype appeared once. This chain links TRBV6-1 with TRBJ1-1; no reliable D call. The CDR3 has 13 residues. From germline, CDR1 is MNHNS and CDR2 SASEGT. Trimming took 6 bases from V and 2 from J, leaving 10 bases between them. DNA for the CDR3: TGTGCCAGCAGCCGCCTGGTCAACACTGAAGCTTTCTTT. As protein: CASSRLVNTEAFF.

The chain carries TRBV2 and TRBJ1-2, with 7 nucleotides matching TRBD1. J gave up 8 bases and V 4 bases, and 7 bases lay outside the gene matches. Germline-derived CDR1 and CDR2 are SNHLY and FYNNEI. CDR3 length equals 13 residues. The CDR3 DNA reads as TGTGCCAGCAGTGGGGACAGAGGGGGAGGCTACACCTTC. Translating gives CASSGDRGGGYTF.

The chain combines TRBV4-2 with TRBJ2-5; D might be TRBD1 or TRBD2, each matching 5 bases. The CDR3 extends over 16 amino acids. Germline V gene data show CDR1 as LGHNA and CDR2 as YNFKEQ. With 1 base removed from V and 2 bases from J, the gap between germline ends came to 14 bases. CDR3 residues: CASSQARSGPQETQYF. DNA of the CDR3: TGTGCCAGCAGCCAAGCCCGCTCGGGACCACAAGAGACCCAGTACTTC.

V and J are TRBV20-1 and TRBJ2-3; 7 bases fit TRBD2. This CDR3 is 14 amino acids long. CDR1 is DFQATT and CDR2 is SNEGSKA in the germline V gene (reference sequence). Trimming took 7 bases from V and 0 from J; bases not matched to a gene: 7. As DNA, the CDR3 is TGCAGTGTAGAAGCGGGGTCAAGCACAGATACGCAGTATTTT. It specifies CSVEAGSSTDTQYF.

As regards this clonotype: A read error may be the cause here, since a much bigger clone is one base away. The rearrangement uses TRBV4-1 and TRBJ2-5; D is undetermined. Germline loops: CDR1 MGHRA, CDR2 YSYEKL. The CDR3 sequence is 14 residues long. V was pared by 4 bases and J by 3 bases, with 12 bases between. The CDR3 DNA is TGCGCCAGCAGCCGAGGTGGGCACAAAGAGACCCAGTACTTC. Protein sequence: CASSRGGHKETQYF.

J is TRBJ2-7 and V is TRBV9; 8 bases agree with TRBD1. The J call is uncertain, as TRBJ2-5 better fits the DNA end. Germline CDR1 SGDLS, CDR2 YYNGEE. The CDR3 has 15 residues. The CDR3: CASSVRTGLKETQYF. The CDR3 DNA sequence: TGTGCCAGCAGCGTTCGGACAGGGCTTAAAGAGACCCAGTACTTC.

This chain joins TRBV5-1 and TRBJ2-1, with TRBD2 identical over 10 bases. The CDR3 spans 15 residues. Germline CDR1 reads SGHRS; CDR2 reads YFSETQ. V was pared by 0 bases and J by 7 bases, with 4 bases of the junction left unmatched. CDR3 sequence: CASSLERGGNNEQFF. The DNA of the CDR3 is TGCGCCAGCAGCTTGGAGCGGGGGGGAAATAATGAGCAGTTCTTC.

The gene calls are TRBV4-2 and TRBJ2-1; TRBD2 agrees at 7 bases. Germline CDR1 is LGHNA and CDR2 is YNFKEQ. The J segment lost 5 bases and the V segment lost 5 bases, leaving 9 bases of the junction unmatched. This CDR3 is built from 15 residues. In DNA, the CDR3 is TGTGCCAGCAGCTCGCCCGGGACTACCCACAATGAGCAGTTCTTC. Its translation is CASSSPGTTHNEQFF.

CDR3 residues: CSASGGYGEAQYF. The DNA of the CDR3 is TGCAGCGCTAGCGGGGGCTACGGGGAGGCCCAGTACTTC. This rearrangement joins TRBV29-1 to TRBJ2-5; 10 positions match TRBD2. Germline trimming cut 7 bases from V and 9 bases from J; bases unmatched to any gene: 11. Germline CDR1 and CDR2: SQVTM and ANQGSEA. The CDR3 covers 13 residues.

The CDR3 nucleotides read TGTGCCAGCACCAAGGAGGACCTTAGCTCCTACGAGCAGTACTTC. It specifies CASTKEDLSSYEQYF. The chain joins TRBV2 to TRBJ2-7, with D tentatively TRBD2 (5 bases). CDR3 length: 15 residues. Trimming removed 7 bases from V and 0 bases from J, with 16 bases in between. Germline-derived CDR1 and CDR2 are SNHLY and FYNNEI.

CDR3 sequence (DNA): TGTGCCAGCAGTCCGCAAGCGACAGGGGGAAATCAGCCCCAGCATTTT. It encodes CASSPQATGGNQPQHF. The chain carries TRBV6-5 and TRBJ1-5, with 9 bases aligning to TRBD1. The ends lost 5 bases at V and 4 bases at J; junction bases unmatched: 9. The V gene's germline CDR1 is MNHEY and CDR2 SVGAGI. This CDR3 comprises 16 residues.

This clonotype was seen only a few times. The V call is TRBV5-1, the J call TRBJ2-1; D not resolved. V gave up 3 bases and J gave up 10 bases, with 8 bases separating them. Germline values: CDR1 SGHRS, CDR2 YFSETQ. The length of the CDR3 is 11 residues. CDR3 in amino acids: CASSSHTEQFF. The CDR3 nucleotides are TGCGCCAGCAGCTCCCACACCGAGCAGTTCTTC.

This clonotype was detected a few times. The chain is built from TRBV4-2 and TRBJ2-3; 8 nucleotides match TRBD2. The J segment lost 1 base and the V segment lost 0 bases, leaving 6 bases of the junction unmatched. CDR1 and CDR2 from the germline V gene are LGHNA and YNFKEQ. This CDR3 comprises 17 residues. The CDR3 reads CASSQEQRGRGTDTQYF. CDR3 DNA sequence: TGTGCCAGCAGCCAAGAACAGCGGGGGCGCGGCACAGATACGCAGTATTTT.